Included here is one TCR beta chain sequence, with context. The data derive from a study of blood T cell repertoires in COVID-19. Study information: The United States, Italy and Spain were the sources of the acute and convalescent COVID-19 samples. PBMCs, B-cell-depleted T cells, or T cells provided the cDNA or gDNA that made up the material.

Self-reported history from a screening survey and questionnaire set each donor's cohort. Original data processing: Estimates of nucleated cell counts were drawn from the amplification of reference gene primers. TCRdb's table, derived via immunoSEQ multiplex PCR, lists solely in-frame clones and lacks some. The V and J calls and clone size were taken over from that table, and D and trimming were inferred from the DNA. The repertoire holds 130,000 to 150,000 clones, with roughly 90% as singletons. CDR1 is SGHRS, CDR2 YFSETQ, per germline. The CDR3 totals 22 residues. V gave up 0 bases and J gave up 3 bases; unmatched junction bases: 23.

The sample consisted of PBMCs or T cells enriched from blood (not recorded which). The sequence came from a woman aged 30 to 39 with acute COVID-19. The rearrangement links TRBV5-1 to TRBJ2-3; 9 bases align to TRBD2. The CDR3 DNA reads TGCGCCAGCAGCTTGGCCGTAGTGCCTAGCGGGATGAGACACGTGGGTACAGATACGCAGTATTTT. It codes for CASSLAVVPSGMRHVGTDTQYF.